This TCR beta chain was identified during a study of read filtering for tumor transcriptome and immune sequencing. General study points: Compared with RNA-seq, IR-seq gave much higher clonotype depth and reliability.

Bone marrow was sampled from every patient at the time of active disease. Molecular barcoded adaptors covering alpha/delta and beta/gamma chains were used on roughly 400 ng RNA. MiXCR, applied by TCRdb to the reads, yields one record per CDR3 protein. This sample carries 85,000 or so distinct CDR3 sequences, roughly an eighth of them seen once, and the ten largest clones take 15%. The CDR3 covers 14 residues. CDR1 and CDR2 from the germline V gene are SGHDN and FVKESK. V lost 1 base, J lost 5 bases, and 3 bases stayed unmatched. This clonotype was seen at least ten times. Its target is unknown. The TCR comes from a donor at least 40 years old with multiple myeloma. The sample taken for sequencing was a population of CD138-negative cells sorted from bone marrow. The chain employs TRBV14 and TRBJ1-1, with 8 bases lining up with TRBD1. This CDR3 reads CASSQGTGRTEAFF. As DNA, the CDR3 is TGTGCCAGCAGCCAAGGGACAGGGAGGACTGAAGCTTTCTTT.